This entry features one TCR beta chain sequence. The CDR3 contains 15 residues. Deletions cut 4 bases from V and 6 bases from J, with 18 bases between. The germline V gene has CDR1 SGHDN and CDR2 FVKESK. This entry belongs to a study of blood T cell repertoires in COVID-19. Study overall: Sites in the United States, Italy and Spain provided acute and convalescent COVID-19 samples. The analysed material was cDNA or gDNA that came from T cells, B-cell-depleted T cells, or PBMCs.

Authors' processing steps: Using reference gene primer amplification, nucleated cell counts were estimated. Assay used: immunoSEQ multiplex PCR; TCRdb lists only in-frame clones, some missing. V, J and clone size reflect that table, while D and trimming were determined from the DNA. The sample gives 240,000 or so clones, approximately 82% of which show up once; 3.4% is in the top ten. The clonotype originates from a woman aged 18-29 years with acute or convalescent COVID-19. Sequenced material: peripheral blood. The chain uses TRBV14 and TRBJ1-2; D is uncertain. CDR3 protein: CASSPGAYEDHGYTF. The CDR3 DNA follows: TGTGCCAGCAGCCCTGGAGCCTACGAGGATCATGGCTACACCTTC.